This T cell receptor beta chain was captured by sequencing in a study of regulatory T cells in long-lasting Graves disease. Building the TCR beta libraries relied on iRepertoire HTBI primers, and CDR3 regions underwent Arm-PCR. MiXCR was run by TCRdb on the multiplex PCR reads, yielding one entry per CDR3 protein. The data show 400,000 to 500,000 distinct CDR3 sequences, roughly 15% seen once. The time point is: newly diagnosed GD, antithyroid drugs for less than 3 months. From RNA extracted from PBMCs, the TCR library was made. These data also formed part of another study, on T cells in Graves' hyperthyroidism and ophthalmopathy.

The TCR sequence derives from a woman between 18 and 30 years old with Graves disease. The source material was peripheral blood mononuclear cells (PBMCs), sampled at new diagnosis, from a patient treated with antithyroid drugs.

The CDR3 here is CAWDGRGVYEQYF. DNA of the CDR3: TGTGCCTGGGATGGGAGAGGGGTCTACGAGCAGTACTTC. The chain combines TRBV30 with TRBJ2-7; D may be TRBD1 or TRBD2 (5 bases each). There are 13 residues in the CDR3. The V end was cut by 5 bases, the J end by 3 bases, with 14 bases between. The germline V gene has CDR1 GTSNPN and CDR2 SVGIG (reference sequence).